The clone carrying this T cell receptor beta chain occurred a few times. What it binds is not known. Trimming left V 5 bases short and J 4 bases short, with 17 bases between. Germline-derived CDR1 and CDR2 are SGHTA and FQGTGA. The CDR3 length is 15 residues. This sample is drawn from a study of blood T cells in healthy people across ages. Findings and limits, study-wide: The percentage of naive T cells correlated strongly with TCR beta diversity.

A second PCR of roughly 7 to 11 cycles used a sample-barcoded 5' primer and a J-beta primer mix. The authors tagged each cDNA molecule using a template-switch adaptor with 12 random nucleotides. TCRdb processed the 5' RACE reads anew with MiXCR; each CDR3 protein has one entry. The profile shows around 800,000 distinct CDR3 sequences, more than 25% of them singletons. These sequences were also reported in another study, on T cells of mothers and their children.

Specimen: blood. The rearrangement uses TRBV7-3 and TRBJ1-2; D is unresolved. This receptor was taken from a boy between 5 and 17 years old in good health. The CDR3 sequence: CASSPTPSRSYGYTF. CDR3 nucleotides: TGTGCCAGCAGCCCCACTCCGAGTAGGAGCTATGGCTACACCTTC.